This T cell receptor beta chain was sequenced for a study of siplizumab effects on memory and regulatory T cells (dated by TCRdb to between 2019 and 2020). Background for the entire study: The study looked at the effect of siplizumab, an anti-CD2 antibody, on alloreactive T-cell subsets in allogeneic mixed lymphocyte reactions made from human PBMCs.

TCRbeta CDR3 sequencing was performed on sorted unstimulated T cells and on proliferating T cells recovered from mixed lymphocyte reactions. Fresh whole blood from ten HLA-typed healthy donors was used as the source from which PBMCs were isolated. To map where alloreactive clones came from, CD4+ non-regulatory T cells in the unstimulated state were FACS-sorted. About this clone: Its antigen has not been determined. Qualities for individual bases were not recorded, and no much larger clone is one base off.

The full study reports these points: In reactions with siplizumab, an average of about 69% of mappable alloreactive CD4+ clones were Treg-derived, compared with roughly 30% in control reactions. Greater diversity appeared to be present in unstimulated naive T cells than in memory T cells, and a substantial contribution to the alloresponse seemed to be made by naive cells. A naive or memory phenotype could not be assigned to roughly 75-95% of proliferating CD4+ or CD8+ clones. No functional confirmation was obtained for the suppressive function of proliferating Tregs from siplizumab cultures. The cumulative frequency of alloreactive sequences traceable to unstimulated CD4+ memory T cells was significantly reduced by siplizumab. Sequences below about 10^-5 frequency were poorly captured, so only a minor fraction of alloreactive clones could be mapped to unstimulated subsets.

Taken from the germline V gene, the CDR1 and CDR2 loops are KGHSH and LQKENI. V gives up 1 base and J gives up 2 bases, and the segment between their germline ends measures 14 bases. The CDR3 runs 16 amino acids, cysteine and phenylalanine included. This entry keeps only the CDR3 DNA: 48 bases, framed from base 1. The method was the immunoSEQ multiplex PCR assay. Around 100,000 TCR templates per sample were assayed by the deep sequencing platform. Genomic DNA extracted from sorted T cells was the material used for TCRbeta CDR3 sequencing. Per the original workflow: The R programming language was used for clonal analysis of the TCRbeta CDR3 data. Unstimulated samples were compared with post-reaction CFSE-low samples to define alloreactive CD4+ and CD8+ clones. Regulatory or non-regulatory origin of alloreactive CD4+ clones was assigned by matching sequences to the sorted unstimulated Treg and non-Treg repertoires. TCRdb holds this immuneACCESS table with in-frame rearrangements only. Some clones are missing; in checked studies, unresolved V genes explain under half, and the rest has no known cause. That table is the source of V, J and clone size, and D and trimming were worked out from the DNA. For this sample there are 100,000 or so clones; roughly 94% appear just once. The top ten hold approximately 1.4% of the sample.

The rearranged segments are TRBV18 and TRBJ1-2; the D gene is possibly TRBD1, with 6 bases matching. The sample taken for sequencing was non-Treg CD4+ T cells sorted from blood. In light of the paper, this sample's cell subset or site label describes: FACS-sorted unstimulated CD4+ non-regulatory T cells. This TCR came from a human donor in good health. The CDR3 protein is CASSPLDTGYNYGYTF. The DNA sequence is as follows: TGTGCCAGCTCACCACTTGATACAGGGTACAACTATGGCTACACCTTC.